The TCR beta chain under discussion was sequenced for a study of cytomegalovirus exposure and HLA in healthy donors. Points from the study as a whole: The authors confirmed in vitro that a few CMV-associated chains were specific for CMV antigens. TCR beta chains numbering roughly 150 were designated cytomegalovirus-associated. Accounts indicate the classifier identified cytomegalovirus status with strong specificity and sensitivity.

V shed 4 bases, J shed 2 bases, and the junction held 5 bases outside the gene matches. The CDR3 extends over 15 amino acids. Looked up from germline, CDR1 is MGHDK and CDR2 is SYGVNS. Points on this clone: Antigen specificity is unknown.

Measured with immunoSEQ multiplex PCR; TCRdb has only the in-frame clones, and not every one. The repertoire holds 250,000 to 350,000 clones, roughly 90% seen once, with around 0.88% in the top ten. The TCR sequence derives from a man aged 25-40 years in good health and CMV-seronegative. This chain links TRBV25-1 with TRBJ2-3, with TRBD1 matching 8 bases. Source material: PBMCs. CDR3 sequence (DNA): TGTGCCAGCAGTGTCCGGGACAGGTTCACAGATACGCAGTATTTT. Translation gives CASSVRDRFTDTQYF.